The source of this TCR beta chain is a study of HIV-infected children after antiretroviral therapy interruption. Study background: Four children interrupted treatment; four stayed on continuous treatment.

The TCR library was built from RNA with a 3' RACE protocol and unique molecular identifiers. TCRdb re-analysed the 3' RACE reads in MiXCR, keeping a single row per CDR3 protein. In the table there are about 89,000 distinct CDR3 sequences, less than 7% of which are singletons. Regarding treatment: PENTA 11 planned treatment interruption arm or continuous ART arm. V lost 5 bases, J lost 4 bases, and 8 bases stayed unmatched. The V gene's germline CDR1 is MRHNA and CDR2 SNTAGT. The CDR3 contains 16 residues. Study-wide points: By the end of treatment interruption, naive CD4+ clonality (Gini) increased.

Only a few counts were recorded for this clonotype. The antigen is undetermined. Sample: CD45RA+ CD4+ T cells from PBMCs, pooled from several time points, taken from a donor given antiretroviral therapy, either interrupted or continuous. Stated subset: naive CD4+ CD45RA+ CD45RO- T cells. The chain is built from TRBV6-4 and TRBJ2-1; 10 bases agree with TRBD2. The source is a pool of human donors with HIV. The CDR3 sequence: CASSPILAGLYNEQFF. The CDR3 DNA is TGTGCCAGCAGTCCCATACTAGCGGGGTTGTACAATGAGCAGTTCTTC.